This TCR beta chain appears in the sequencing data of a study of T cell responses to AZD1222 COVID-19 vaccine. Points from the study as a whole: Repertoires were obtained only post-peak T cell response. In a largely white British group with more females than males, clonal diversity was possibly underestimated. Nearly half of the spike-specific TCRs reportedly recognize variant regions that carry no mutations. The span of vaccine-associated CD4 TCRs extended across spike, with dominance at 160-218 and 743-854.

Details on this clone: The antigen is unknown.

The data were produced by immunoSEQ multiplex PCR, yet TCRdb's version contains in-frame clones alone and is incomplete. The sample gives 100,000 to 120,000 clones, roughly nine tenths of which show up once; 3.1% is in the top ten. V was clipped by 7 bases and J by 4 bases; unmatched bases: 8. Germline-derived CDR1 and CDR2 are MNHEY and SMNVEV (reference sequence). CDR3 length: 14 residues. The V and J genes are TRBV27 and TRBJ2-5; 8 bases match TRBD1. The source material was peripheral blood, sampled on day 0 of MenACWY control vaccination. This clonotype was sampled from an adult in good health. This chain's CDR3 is CASKEAQGGETQYF. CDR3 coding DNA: TGTGCCAGCAAGGAGGCACAGGGGGGAGAGACCCAGTACTTC.